Below are 9 T cell receptor beta chains sequenced from a single sample in a study of vaccination effects on CD4 cells after COVID-19. Assay: immunoSEQ multiplex PCR; the TCRdb copy retains only in-frame clones and omits some. The table includes some 65,000 clones, approximately 76% detected once. No cognate antigen is known for these TCRs. Under the ViraFEST assay, PBMC were stimulated with viral peptide pools so that antigen-specific CD4+ T cells expanded. Sequencing was performed afterwards. Cultured cells yielded isolated CD4+ T cells after 10 days. Absence of prior SARS-CoV-2 infection characterized the vaccine recipients, who showed negative nucleocapsid antibodies. The specimen was CD4+ T cells from PBMCs cultured with HCoV-NL63 spike peptides, collected before COVID-19 vaccination. The source is a human donor who received a COVID-19 vaccine.

A few counts support this clone. The CDR3 DNA reads as TGCGCCAGCAGTCAAGGACCGTACGGGGAGCTGTTTTTT. It is translated as CASSQGPYGELFF. The rearrangement joins TRBV10-1 to TRBJ2-2; no firm D call. The CDR3 covers 13 residues. CDR1 is WNHNN, CDR2 SYGVQD, per germline (reference sequence). V gave up 5 bases and J gave up 7 bases, with 11 bases separating them.

This clone occurred once. The rearrangement links TRBV28 to TRBJ1-4, with 7 nucleotides matching TRBD1. After removal of 10 bases from V and 0 bases from J, the junction contained 11 bases not matched to a gene. Germline V lookup: CDR1 MDHEN, CDR2 SYDVKM. There are 16 residues in the CDR3. CDR3 in amino acids: CATRQGSYATNEKLFF. In DNA, the CDR3 is TGTGCCACGCGACAGGGCTCTTATGCAACTAATGAAAAACTGTTTTTT.

The rearrangement links TRBV19 to TRBJ2-5; D perhaps matches TRBD2 (7 bases). V lost 7 bases, J lost 7 bases, and 19 bases lay in between. The CDR3 has 14 residues. Germline CDR1 is LNHDA and CDR2 is SQIVND (reference sequence). The CDR3 DNA reads as TGTGCCAGTACCCGATCCGGGGGGCGGGGGACCCAGTACTTC. Protein product: CASTRSGGRGTQYF.

The chain employs TRBV29-1 and TRBJ1-2; no clear D. This CDR3 contains 13 residues. V was cut by 6 bases and J by 3 bases, with 14 bases left in between. Germline CDR1 reads SQVTM; CDR2 reads ANQGSEA. The CDR3 is CSVNRGRYYGYTF. The CDR3, as DNA: TGCAGCGTCAACCGAGGACGATACTATGGCTACACCTTC. Full variable domain (missing parts from reference TRBV29-1 and TRBJ1-2): SAVISQKPSRDICQRGTSLTIQCQVDSQVTMMFWYRQQPGQSLTLIATANQGSEATYESGFVIDKFPISRPNLTFSTLTVSNMSPEDSSIYLCSVNRGRYYGYTFGSGTRLTVV.

This clone was detected only a few times. This sequence joins TRBV4-1 and TRBJ2-2; TRBD1 matches at 9 bases. CDR1 is MGHRA, CDR2 YSYEKL, per germline. V lost 5 bases, J lost 4 bases, and 2 bases stayed unmatched. The CDR3 length is 14 residues. Here the CDR3 DNA reads TGCGCCAGCAGCGGACAGGGGACCACCGGGGAGCTGTTTTTT. Translation gives CASSGQGTTGELFF.

The chain links TRBV6-2 or TRBV6-3 to TRBJ2-1; D is uncertain. CDR1 is MNHEY and CDR2 is SVGEGT in the germline V gene. The CDR3 covers 16 residues. Deletions cut 6 bases from V and 1 base from J, with 16 bases between. Here the CDR3 reads CASSQGLTLSYNEQFF. The DNA for the CDR3 is TGTGCCAGCAGCCAAGGGCTCACCCTTTCCTACAATGAGCAGTTCTTC.

The rearrangement joins TRBV19 to TRBJ1-1; D unclear. The CDR3 has 13 residues. Between the trimmed V and J ends, which lost 5 bases and 0 bases, there was a span of 7 bases. Germline CDR1 reads LNHDA; CDR2 reads SQIVND (reference sequence). CDR3: CASSWDMNTEAFF. CDR3 in DNA: TGTGCCAGTAGTTGGGATATGAACACTGAAGCTTTCTTT.

The rearrangement uses TRBV6-6 and TRBJ1-1, with D unresolved. The CDR3 extends over 14 amino acids. Germline CDR1 MNHNY, CDR2 SVGAGI (reference sequence). Trimming took off 6 bases at V and 5 bases at J, with 16 bases between the two ends. The CDR3 DNA follows: TGTGCCAGCAGACCGGGTTCCCGAGGGACTGAAGCTTTCTTT. It specifies CASRPGSRGTEAFF.

This sequence joins TRBV2 and TRBJ2-5; D possibly corresponds to TRBD2 (5 bases). The CDR3 loop spans 12 amino acids. V dropped 8 bases and J dropped 7 bases, with 14 bases sitting between them. CDR1 and CDR2 from the germline V gene are SNHLY and FYNNEI. The CDR3 is CASRDQSGTQYF. The CDR3 nucleotides read TGTGCCAGCCGAGACCAGAGCGGGACCCAGTACTTC. The whole variable domain, filled in from reference TRBV2 and TRBJ2-5, reads EPEVTQTPSHQVTQMGQEVILRCVPISNHLYFYWYRQILGQKVEFLVSFYNNEISEKSEIFDDQFSVERPDGSNFTLKIRSTKLEDSAMYFCASRDQSGTQYFGPGTRLLVL.